Following are 25 T cell receptor beta chains from one sample sequenced in a study of HIV-infected patients and healthy controls. Reverse transcription used around 500 ng RNA and constant-region primers for alpha and beta. Using multiplexing indices, alpha and beta chain libraries were generated apart by chain-specific third strand synthesis. TCRdb called the 5' RACE reads again in MiXCR, with one record for every CDR3 protein. The data hold some 11,000 distinct CDR3 sequences, with 8% to 9.5% observed a single time. No cell fractionation was done, so the repertoire covers all unsorted peripheral blood T cells. The sample was blood, taken before antiretroviral therapy. These receptors were obtained from an adult with HIV infection. The donor label of this sample is uncertain.

This clonotype has more than one count but fewer than ten. This chain links TRBV11-2 with TRBJ2-5; tentatively, D is TRBD2 (6 bases). CDR1 and CDR2 (germline): SGHAT, FQNNGV. The CDR3 extends over 14 amino acids. The V end was cut by 6 bases, the J end by 5 bases, with 16 bases between. In nucleotides, the CDR3 is TGTGCCAGCAGACCCGGAGGGACTTGGGAGACCCAGTACTTC. It yields the protein CASRPGGTWETQYF. Together with reference TRBV11-2 and TRBJ2-5, the CDR3 gives the full variable domain: EAGVAQSPRYKIIEKRQSVAFWCNPISGHATLYWYQQILGQGPKLLIQFQNNGVVDDSQLPKDRFSAERLKGVDSTLKIQPAKLEDSAVYLCASRPGGTWETQYFGPGTRLLVL.

Ten or more counts support this clonotype. V and J are TRBV4-1 and TRBJ1-4, with TRBD1 as a possible D gene (5 bases). The CDR3 spans 16 residues. The V and J ends lost 1 base and 0 bases respectively, with 9 bases between them. The V gene's germline CDR1 is MGHRA and CDR2 YSYEKL. DNA of the CDR3: TGCGCCAGCAGCCAAGGCCAGGGAGCAACTAATGAAAAACTGTTTTTT. This encodes CASSQGQGATNEKLFF.

The chain employs TRBV20-1 and TRBJ2-1; 7 nucleotides line up with TRBD2. The CDR3 runs to 13 residues. Trimming removed 2 bases from V and 9 bases from J; junction bases left unmatched: 7. CDR1 DFQATT and CDR2 SNEGSKA come from the germline V gene (reference sequence). As DNA, the CDR3 is TGCAGTGCTAGACGATTTGGGGAGGGTGAGCAGTTCTTC. Translation gives CSARRFGEGEQFF.

This clonotype was recorded many times. The gene calls are TRBV30 and TRBJ1-1; D gene unclear. Germline loops: CDR1 GTSNPN, CDR2 SVGIG (reference sequence). V was pared by 4 bases and J by 1 base, with 10 bases between. This CDR3 comprises 13 residues. The CDR3 bases are TGTGCCTGGAAGTTTCTTGGGAACACTGAAGCTTTCTTT. This sequence encodes CAWKFLGNTEAFF.

This clonotype was observed a handful of times. V usage is TRBV20-1 and J usage is TRBJ2-5, with 7 bases matching TRBD2. Unmatched junction bases numbered 10, after V lost 6 bases and J lost 6 bases. The CDR3 consists of 13 residues. Germline CDR1 reads DFQATT; CDR2 reads SNEGSKA (reference sequence). The CDR3 DNA reads as TGCAGTGCCCCGGGGGAGGGTGTGAAGACCCAGTACTTC. Residues: CSAPGEGVKTQYF.

At least ten counts were recorded for this clonotype. The chain carries TRBV4-3 and TRBJ1-2, with D maybe TRBD1 (6 bases). CDR1 and CDR2 (germline): LGHNA, YSLEER. This CDR3 spans 14 amino acids. Trimming shortened V by 4 bases and J by 4 bases, and 13 bases separated the two germline ends. The CDR3 here is CASSPRTGSYGYTF. CDR3 sequence (DNA): TGCGCCAGCAGCCCCCGAACAGGGTCCTATGGCTACACCTTC.

The table lists this clonotype with many counts. This chain joins TRBV6-6 and TRBJ2-1; D is possibly TRBD2 (7 bases). V shed 2 bases and J shed 3 bases, with 14 bases lying between them. The CDR3 has 16 residues. The V gene's germline CDR1 is MNHNY and CDR2 SVGAGI (reference sequence). In DNA, the CDR3 is TGTGCCAGCAGTTACGCGGCGGGGGCCCTCTACAATGAGCAGTTCTTC. This translates into CASSYAAGALYNEQFF.

This clonotype came up many times. The chain is built from TRBV27 and TRBJ2-2; D is perhaps TRBD2 (5 bases). CDR3 size: 16 residues. Trimming took off 5 bases at V and 2 bases at J, with 15 bases between the two ends. Germline CDR1 and CDR2: MNHEY and SMNVEV (reference sequence). The CDR3 reads CASSPWAGQNTGELFF. In DNA form, the CDR3 reads TGTGCCAGCAGTCCATGGGCGGGTCAAAACACCGGGGAGCTGTTTTTT.

This clonotype came up many times. V gene TRBV19 combines with J gene TRBJ2-1; 10 nucleotides line up with TRBD1. This CDR3 has 17 residues. Germline CDR1 is LNHDA and CDR2 is SQIVND (reference sequence). Losses at the gene ends were 0 bases for V and 7 bases for J; bases not matched to a gene: 9. The CDR3 DNA is TGTGCCAGTAGTATAGAGTGGGGACAGGGGTTGCGGAATGAGCAGTTCTTC. Amino acids: CASSIEWGQGLRNEQFF.

At least ten counts were recorded for this clonotype. The chain couples TRBV6-2 or TRBV6-3 to TRBJ2-4, with 7 bases aligning to TRBD2. This CDR3 has 19 residues. Per germline, CDR1 MNHEY and CDR2 SVGEGT. The V segment lost 2 bases and the J segment 0 bases; nucleotides outside the gene matches: 13. CDR3 DNA sequence: TGTGCCAGCAGTTACCCCATCGGGGGGTTGGGACTAGCCAAAAACATTCAGTACTTC. Translating gives CASSYPIGGLGLAKNIQYF.

This clonotype was seen many times. Here the CDR3 DNA reads TGTGCCACCGAGTACGTGGTCCGGGACAAGTTCTTCTCTGGGGCCAACGTCCTGACTTTC. Translating gives CATEYVVRDKFFSGANVLTF. The chain recombines TRBV24-1 with TRBJ2-6; tentatively, D is TRBD1 (6 bases). CDR3 length: 20 residues. Looked up from germline, CDR1 is KGHDR and CDR2 is SFDVKD. V dropped 9 bases and J dropped 0 bases, with 26 bases sitting between them.

This clonotype was counted ten times or more. V gene TRBV19 combines with J gene TRBJ2-1; D is ambiguous. Germline CDR1 LNHDA, CDR2 SQIVND (reference sequence). V was shortened by 0 bases and J by 6 bases, with 15 bases between the two germline ends. The CDR3 length is 16 residues. The CDR3 region has the DNA TGTGCCAGTAGTATAGATGCGCTAGTTAACCGCAATGAGCAGTTCTTC. Its protein product is CASSIDALVNRNEQFF. Full variable domain (outside the CDR3, taken from reference TRBV19 and TRBJ2-1): DGGITQSPKYLFRKEGQNVTLSCEQNLNHDAMYWYRQDPGQGLRLIYYSQIVNDFQKGDIAEGYSVSREKKESFPLTVTSAQKNPTAFYLCASSIDALVNRNEQFFGPGTRLTVL.

This clonotype was detected many times. The rearrangement joins TRBV12-3 or TRBV12-4 to TRBJ1-1; TRBD1 aligns across 7 bases. The length of the CDR3 is 12 residues. J gave up 10 bases and V 3 bases, and 5 bases lay outside the gene matches. In DNA, the CDR3 is TGTGCCAGCAGTTTCGAGGGGGCGGGAGCTTTCTTT. As protein: CASSFEGAGAFF.

There are many counts of this clonotype. This sequence joins TRBV5-1 and TRBJ2-1; TRBD2 agrees at 11 bases. Trimming removed 3 bases from V and 8 bases from J; junction bases left unmatched: 7. This CDR3 comprises 15 residues. Germline values: CDR1 SGHRS, CDR2 YFSETQ. The CDR3 DNA reads as TGCGCCAGCAGCTGGCCGACTAGCGGGACCCATGAGCAGTTCTTC. This codes for CASSWPTSGTHEQFF.

Ten or more counts support this clonotype. This sequence joins TRBV7-2 and TRBJ2-3, with 12 positions matching TRBD2. Losses at the gene ends were 6 bases for V and 3 bases for J; bases not matched to a gene: 7. There are 16 residues in the CDR3. In germline, CDR1 is SGHTA, CDR2 FQGNSA. The CDR3 DNA follows: TGTGCCAGCAGACCTAGACTAGCGGGGGCTACAGATACGCAGTATTTT. It codes for CASRPRLAGATDTQYF.

The sample holds many counts of this clonotype. The chain uses TRBV2 and TRBJ2-3, with TRBD2 matching 8 bases. V lost 6 bases, J lost 4 bases, and 12 bases stayed unmatched. In germline, CDR1 is SNHLY, CDR2 FYNNEI. The length of the CDR3 is 16 residues. The CDR3 spells CASRRAGGAFSDTQYF. For the CDR3, the DNA is TGTGCCAGCAGGAGGGCCGGGGGGGCCTTCTCAGATACGCAGTATTTT.

This clonotype was recorded at least ten times. V and J are TRBV4-3 and TRBJ2-5, with D uncertain. The V end was cut by 0 bases, the J end by 5 bases, with 7 bases between. Per germline, CDR1 LGHNA and CDR2 YSLEER. This CDR3 contains 13 residues. DNA of the CDR3: TGCGCCAGCAGCCAAGATTTCAGGGAGACCCAGTACTTC. As protein: CASSQDFRETQYF.

The chain couples TRBV19 to TRBJ2-2, with D tentatively TRBD1 (6 bases). The V gene lost 3 bases and the J gene lost 5 bases, with 16 bases spanning the gap. This CDR3 has 16 residues. CDR1 LNHDA and CDR2 SQIVND come from the germline V gene (reference sequence). The CDR3 DNA is TGTGCCAGTAGTATGTCAGGGGTGGCTGTAACCGGGGAGCTGTTTTTT. This translates into CASSMSGVAVTGELFF.

This clonotype was seen ten or more times. The chain is built from TRBV20-1 and TRBJ2-1, with 8 positions matching TRBD2. The germline CDR1 and CDR2 sequences are DFQATT and SNEGSKA (reference sequence). The J segment lost 5 bases and the V segment lost 5 bases, leaving 11 bases of the junction unmatched. The CDR3 length is 15 residues. The CDR3 DNA reads as TGCAGTGCTCATCCCCGTACTAGCGGAAACAATGAGCAGTTCTTC. Translation gives CSAHPRTSGNNEQFF.

The table lists this clonotype with many counts. J is TRBJ2-6 and V is TRBV6-6; maybe TRBD1 (5 bases). The CDR3 is 15 amino acids. CDR1 is MNHNY, CDR2 SVGAGI, per germline (reference sequence). The V and J ends lost 7 bases and 4 bases respectively, with 14 bases between them. In DNA form, the CDR3 reads TGTGCCAGCATGTATGAAGCAGGGGGGGCCAACGTCCTGACTTTC. Residues: CASMYEAGGANVLTF.

This clonotype was detected many times. This chain joins TRBV9 and TRBJ1-1, with D perhaps matching TRBD1 (5 bases). Per germline, CDR1 SGDLS and CDR2 YYNGEE. This CDR3 contains 14 residues. V was shortened by 4 bases and J by 0 bases, with 10 bases between the two germline ends. DNA for the CDR3: TGTGCCAGCAGCCCCTCAGGGATGAACACTGAAGCTTTCTTT. Protein: CASSPSGMNTEAFF.

This clonotype was counted many times. The genes are TRBV9 and TRBJ2-1; TRBD1 agrees at 9 bases. This CDR3 has 15 amino acids. V dropped 2 bases and J dropped 7; count of bases not matched to a gene: 7. CDR1 SGDLS and CDR2 YYNGEE come from the germline V gene. CDR3 sequence reads: CASSVAQGAGNEQFF. CDR3 DNA sequence: TGTGCCAGCAGCGTGGCACAGGGGGCCGGGAATGAGCAGTTCTTC.

This clonotype was seen a few times. The J gene is TRBJ2-7, the V gene TRBV10-2, with 9 positions matching TRBD2. The CDR3 has 14 residues. Germline V gives CDR1 WSHSY, CDR2 SAAADI. Trimming took 6 bases from V and 6 from J; bases not matched to a gene: 9. The CDR3: CASSVSGSGPEQYF. CDR3 DNA: TGCGCCAGCAGCGTTAGCGGGAGCGGTCCCGAGCAGTACTTC.

This clonotype was seen many times. The rearrangement links TRBV2 to TRBJ2-7, with 10 bases matching TRBD2. Germline assignment: CDR1 SNHLY and CDR2 FYNNEI. J was trimmed by 5 bases and V by 7 bases; bases with no gene match: 11. The CDR3 length is 15 residues. In DNA, the CDR3 is TGTGCCAGCAACTCCGCGGCTAGCGGGAGTAACGAGCAGTACTTC. Encoded protein: CASNSAASGSNEQYF.

By proportion, this clonotype is medium-sized. The rearrangement uses TRBV7-9 and TRBJ2-7; no firm D call. The CDR3 runs 13 residues. V dropped 3 bases and J dropped 3 bases, with 9 bases sitting between them. Germline V CDR1 and CDR2: SEHNR, FQNEAQ (reference sequence). CDR3 sequence reads: CASSLTDFYEQYF. CDR3 DNA sequence: TGTGCCAGCAGCTTGACCGATTTCTACGAGCAGTACTTC. Using reference TRBV7-9 and TRBJ2-7 for the parts outside the CDR3, the full variable domain is DTGVSQNPRHKITKRGQNVTFRCDPISEHNRLYWYRQTLGQGPEFLTYFQNEAQLEKSRLLSDRFSAERPKGSFSTLEIQRTEQGDSAMYLCASSLTDFYEQYFGPGTRLTVT.